A selection of T cell receptor beta chains follows, all from one sample in a study of cytomegalovirus exposure and HLA in healthy donors. Sequencing was performed with immunoSEQ multiplex PCR; in TCRdb, only in-frame clones are kept and a portion is missing. The table lists under 90,000 clones, about nine tenths of them singletons. Sequenced input: PBMCs. These receptors were obtained from a man younger than 35 in good health and CMV-seronegative. CDR3s include the opening cysteine and the closing phenylalanine or tryptophan. D genes are given only for firm matches. Expanded clones get a size class; other rows say once, few or many, or leave the size out.

size,J,V,D,CDR3,DNA
-,TRBJ2-4,TRBV5-1,TRBD1,CASSDREAKNIQYF,TGCGCCAGCTCCGACAGGGAAGCCAAAAACATTCAGTACTTC
-,TRBJ2-3,TRBV18,TRBD2,CASSPTQVGRTDTQYF,TGTGCCAGCTCACCGACACAGGTCGGGAGGACAGATACGCAGTATTTT
-,TRBJ1-3,TRBV4-3,-,CASSQTLGNTIYF,TGCGCCAGCAGCCAGACTCTGGGAAACACCATATATTTT
-,TRBJ1-4,TRBV29-1,TRBD1,CSVGGQGSLPGDEKLFF,TGCAGCGTTGGTGGACAGGGAAGCCTCCCGGGGGATGAAAAACTGTTTTTT
-,TRBJ2-1,TRBV5-4,-,CASSAERQYNEQFF,TGTGCCAGCAGCGCGGAGCGACAGTACAATGAGCAGTTCTTC
-,TRBJ1-2,TRBV29-1,-,CSVEDPGLGRYTF,TGCAGCGTTGAAGACCCCGGACTAGGGCGCTACACCTTC
-,TRBJ2-7,TRBV5-4,TRBD2,CASRRAGGSYEQYF,TGTGCCAGCAGACGGGCGGGAGGGTCCTACGAGCAGTACTTC
-,TRBJ1-4,TRBV28,TRBD1,CATGTGNEKLFF,TGTGCCACCGGGACAGGGAACGAAAAACTGTTTTTT
-,TRBJ2-1,TRBV28,TRBD2,CASSFWDGTGTSVYNEQFF,TGTGCCAGCAGTTTTTGGGACGGAACCGGGACTAGTGTTTACAATGAGCAGTTCTTC
-,TRBJ1-5,TRBV19,-,CASSSQGKPGSNQPQHF,TGTGCCAGTAGTTCCCAGGGGAAACCGGGGAGCAATCAGCCCCAGCATTTT
-,TRBJ1-4,TRBV9,TRBD1,CASSSGGPNEKLFF,TGTGCCAGCAGCTCAGGGGGCCCTAATGAAAAACTGTTTTTT
-,TRBJ2-7,TRBV7-9,-,CASSLTGPLYEQYF,TGTGCCAGCAGCTTAACAGGACCCCTCTACGAGCAGTACTTC
-,TRBJ2-7,TRBV29-1,-,CSGARGAREQYF,TGCAGCGGGGCCCGGGGAGCCAGGGAGCAGTACTTC
-,TRBJ1-1,TRBV11-2,TRBD1,CASSLGQGAAFF,TGTGCCAGCAGCTTAGGTCAGGGGGCAGCTTTCTTT
-,TRBJ2-5,TRBV6-5,-,CASRTEVGARETQYF,TGTGCCAGCAGGACAGAAGTAGGGGCCAGGGAGACCCAGTACTTC
-,TRBJ2-2,TRBV5-8,-,CASSLYFTGELFF,TGTGCCAGCAGCTTGTATTTCACCGGGGAGCTGTTTTTT
once,TRBJ1-1,TRBV18,TRBD1,CASSPPLGQPNTEAFF,TGTGCCAGCTCACCACCGTTGGGACAGCCGAACACTGAAGCTTTCTTT
-,TRBJ2-3,TRBV10-3,TRBD2,CAISPGLAGLTDTQYF,TGTGCCATCAGTCCGGGACTAGCGGGACTCACAGATACGCAGTATTTT
few,TRBJ2-7,TRBV27,-,CASSVRGIKNLYEQYF,TGTGCCAGCAGTGTGCGGGGCATCAAGAACCTCTACGAGCAGTACTTC
-,TRBJ2-4,TRBV28,-,CASSPAQTGLAKNIQYF,TGTGCCAGCAGCCCCGCCCAGACAGGCCTAGCCAAAAACATTCAGTACTTC
-,TRBJ2-1,TRBV7-9,TRBD2,CASSPLGASGRNYNEQFF,TGTGCCAGCAGCCCACTTGGGGCTAGCGGGAGGAACTACAATGAGCAGTTCTTC
-,TRBJ1-6,TRBV27,TRBD1,CASTTGQGVSPLHF,TGTGCCAGCACCACCGGACAGGGAGTTTCACCCCTCCACTTT
-,TRBJ1-4,TRBV5-6,-,CASSLRIAANEKLFF,TGTGCCAGCAGCTTAAGGATAGCGGCTAATGAAAAACTGTTTTTT